These 9 T cell receptor beta chains share one sample of origin, sequenced in a study of cytotoxic CD8 clonotypes in ibrutinib-treated CLL. Sequenced by immunoSEQ multiplex PCR; TCRdb stores in-frame clones only, minus some. This sample has approximately 20,000 clones; approximately 81% occur once, and the top ten carry about 5.8%. The specimen comprised PBMCs, sampled before ibrutinib treatment. These receptors came from a human donor with chronic lymphocytic leukemia.

V usage is TRBV9 and J usage is TRBJ2-3; TRBD2 matches 11 bases. Looked up from germline, CDR1 is SGDLS and CDR2 is YYNGEE. V trimming: 6 bases; J trimming: 3 bases; junction bases outside the gene matches: 6. This CDR3 is built from 15 residues. The CDR3 reads CASTTSGGGTDTQYF. The CDR3 DNA reads TGTGCCAGCACCACTAGCGGGGGAGGGACAGATACGCAGTATTTT.

This chain uses TRBV5-6 with TRBJ2-5, with D maybe TRBD2 (6 bases). The CDR3 is 18 residues long. Germline CDR1 reads SGHDT; CDR2 reads YYEEEE. Between the trimmed V and J ends, which lost 0 bases and 1 base, there was a span of 19 bases. In DNA, the CDR3 is TGTGCCAGCAGCTTGGTCGGCCCGGGGAAGGGAGGCCAAGAGACCCAGTACTTC. This gives the protein CASSLVGPGKGGQETQYF.

The V call is TRBV11-3, the J call TRBJ1-6; weak D call: TRBD1 (5 bases). Germline CDR1 and CDR2: SGHNT and YENEEA. Trimming removed 5 bases at V and 6 bases at J, with 11 bases between. This CDR3 spans 14 amino acids. CDR3 in amino acids: CASSMGPVNSPLHF. The CDR3 DNA sequence: TGTGCCAGCAGCATGGGACCGGTTAATTCACCCCTCCACTTT.

The sample holds one count of this clone. The chain is built from TRBV9 and TRBJ1-1, with D possibly being TRBD1 (5 bases). The CDR3 extends over 15 amino acids. The V end was cut by 0 bases, the J end by 3 bases, with 12 bases between. From germline, CDR1 is SGDLS and CDR2 YYNGEE. The CDR3 here is CASSVVPGTYTEAFF. The DNA of the CDR3 is TGTGCCAGCAGCGTAGTCCCAGGGACCTACACTGAAGCTTTCTTT.

In its sample, this clone was seen a few times. The V call is TRBV19, the J call TRBJ2-2; D ambiguous. This CDR3 spans 16 amino acids. Germline loops: CDR1 LNHDA, CDR2 SQIVND (reference sequence). Trimming removed 2 bases from V and 0 bases from J, with 10 bases in between. CDR3 sequence (DNA): TGTGCCAGTAGTATAACGGGCGGCTCGAACACCGGGGAGCTGTTTTTT. Amino acid sequence: CASSITGGSNTGELFF. Using reference TRBV19 and TRBJ2-2 for the parts outside the CDR3, the full variable domain is DGGITQSPKYLFRKEGQNVTLSCEQNLNHDAMYWYRQDPGQGLRLIYYSQIVNDFQKGDIAEGYSVSREKKESFPLTVTSAQKNPTAFYLCASSITGGSNTGELFFGEGSRLTVL.

The V gene is TRBV5-6, the J gene TRBJ2-5; no reliable D call. From germline, CDR1 is SGHDT and CDR2 YYEEEE. Trimming removed 0 bases from V and 3 bases from J, with 6 bases in between. The CDR3 contains 13 residues. CDR3 protein: CASSLGREETQYF. The CDR3, as DNA: TGTGCCAGCAGCTTGGGCCGCGAAGAGACCCAGTACTTC.

The rearrangement links TRBV11-2 to TRBJ2-1; perhaps TRBD1 as D (5 bases). Germline lookup yields CDR1 SGHAT and CDR2 FQNNGV. The CDR3 is made up of 17 amino acids. V dropped 0 bases and J dropped 3 bases, with 15 bases sitting between them. This chain's CDR3 is CASSLEGRWQGYNEQFF. The CDR3 nucleotides read TGTGCCAGCAGCTTAGAGGGTCGGTGGCAGGGCTACAATGAGCAGTTCTTC.

The V and J genes are TRBV28 and TRBJ1-5, with D possibly being TRBD1 (5 bases). Trimming took 1 base from V and 7 from J, leaving 14 bases between them. CDR1 is MDHEN, CDR2 SYDVKM, per germline. The CDR3 consists of 15 residues. For the CDR3, the DNA is TGTGCCAGCAGTTTATCCTCCAGGGTGGGCCAGCCCCAGCATTTT. Its protein is CASSLSSRVGQPQHF.

The gene calls are TRBV2 and TRBJ1-5; a possible D gene is TRBD1 (5 bases). V was pared by 6 bases and J by 4 bases, with 13 bases between. Germline values: CDR1 SNHLY, CDR2 FYNNEI. The CDR3 loop spans 14 amino acids. CDR3 loop: CASSQGFGNQPQHF. In nucleotides, the CDR3 is TGTGCCAGCAGCCAGGGTTTTGGGAATCAGCCCCAGCATTTT.